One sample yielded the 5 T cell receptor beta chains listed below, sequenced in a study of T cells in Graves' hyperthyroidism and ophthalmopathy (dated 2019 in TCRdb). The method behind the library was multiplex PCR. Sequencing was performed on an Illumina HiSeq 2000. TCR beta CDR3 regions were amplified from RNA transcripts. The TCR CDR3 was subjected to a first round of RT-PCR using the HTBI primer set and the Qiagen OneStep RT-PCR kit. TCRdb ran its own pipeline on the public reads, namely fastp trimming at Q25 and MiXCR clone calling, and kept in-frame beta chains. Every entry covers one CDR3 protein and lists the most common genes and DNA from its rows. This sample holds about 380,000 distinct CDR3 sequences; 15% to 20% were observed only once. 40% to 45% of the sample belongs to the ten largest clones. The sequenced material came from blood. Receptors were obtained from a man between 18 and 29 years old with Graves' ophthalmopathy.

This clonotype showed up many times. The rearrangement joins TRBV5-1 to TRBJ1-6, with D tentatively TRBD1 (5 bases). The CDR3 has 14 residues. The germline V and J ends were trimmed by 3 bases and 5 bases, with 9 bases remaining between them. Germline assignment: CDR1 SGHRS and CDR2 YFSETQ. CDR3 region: CASSSREDNSPLHF. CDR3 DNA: TGCGCCAGCAGCTCCAGGGAGGATAATTCACCCCTCCACTTT.

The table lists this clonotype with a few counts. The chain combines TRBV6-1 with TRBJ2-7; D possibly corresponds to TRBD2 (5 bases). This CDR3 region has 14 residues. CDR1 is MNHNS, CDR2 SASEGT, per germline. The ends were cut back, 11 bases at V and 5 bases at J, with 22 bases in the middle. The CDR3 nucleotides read TGTGCCTCCCCAAGGACTCCAGAGGTCGACGAGCAGTACTTC. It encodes CASPRTPEVDEQYF.

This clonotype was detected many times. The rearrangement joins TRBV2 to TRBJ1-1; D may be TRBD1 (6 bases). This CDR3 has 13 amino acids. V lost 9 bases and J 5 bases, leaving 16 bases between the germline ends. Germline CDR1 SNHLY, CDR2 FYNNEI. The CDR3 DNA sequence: TGTGCCAGTCGGGGGGCGGGGGAGACTGAAGCTTTCTTT. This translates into CASRGAGETEAFF. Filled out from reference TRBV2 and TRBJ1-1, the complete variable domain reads EPEVTQTPSHQVTQMGQEVILRCVPISNHLYFYWYRQILGQKVEFLVSFYNNEISEKSEIFDDQFSVERPDGSNFTLKIRSTKLEDSAMYFCASRGAGETEAFFGQGTRLTVV.

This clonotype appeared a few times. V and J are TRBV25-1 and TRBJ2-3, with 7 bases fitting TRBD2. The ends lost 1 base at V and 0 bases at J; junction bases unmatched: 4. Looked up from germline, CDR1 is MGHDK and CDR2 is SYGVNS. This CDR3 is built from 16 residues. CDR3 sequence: CASSESLAASTDTQYF. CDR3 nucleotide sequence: TGTGCCAGCAGTGAATCTCTAGCGGCTAGCACAGATACGCAGTATTTT.

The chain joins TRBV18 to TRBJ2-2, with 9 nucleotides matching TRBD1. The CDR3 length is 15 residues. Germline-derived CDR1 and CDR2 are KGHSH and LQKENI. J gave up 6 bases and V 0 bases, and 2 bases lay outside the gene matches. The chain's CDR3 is CASSPPTGGPGELFF. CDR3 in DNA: TGTGCCAGCTCACCACCGACAGGGGGTCCCGGGGAGCTGTTTTTT.